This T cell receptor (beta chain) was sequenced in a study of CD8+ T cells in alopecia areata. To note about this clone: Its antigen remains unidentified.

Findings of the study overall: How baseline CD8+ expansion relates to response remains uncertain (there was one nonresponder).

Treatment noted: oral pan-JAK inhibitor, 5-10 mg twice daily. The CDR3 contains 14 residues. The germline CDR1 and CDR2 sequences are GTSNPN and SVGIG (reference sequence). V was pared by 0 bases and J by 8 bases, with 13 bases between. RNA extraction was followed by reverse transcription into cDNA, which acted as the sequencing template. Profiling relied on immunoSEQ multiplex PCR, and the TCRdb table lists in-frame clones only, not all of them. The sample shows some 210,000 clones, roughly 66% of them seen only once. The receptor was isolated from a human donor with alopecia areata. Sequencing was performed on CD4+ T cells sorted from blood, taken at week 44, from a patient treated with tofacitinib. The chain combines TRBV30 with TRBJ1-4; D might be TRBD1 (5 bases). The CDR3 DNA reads TGTGCCTGGAGTGTACATGGGGGTTGGGAAAAACTGTTTTTT. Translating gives CAWSVHGGWEKLFF. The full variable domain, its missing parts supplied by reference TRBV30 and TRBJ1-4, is SQTIHQWPATLVQPVGSPLSLECTVEGTSNPNLYWYRQAAGRGLQLLFYSVGIGQISSEVPQNLSASRPQDRQFILSSKKLLLSDSGFYLCAWSVHGGWEKLFFGSGTQLSVL.